The next 18 T cell receptor beta chains were all read from a single sample in a study of CD4+ T cells in melanoma. Assay used: immunoSEQ multiplex PCR; TCRdb lists only in-frame clones, some missing. This table holds some 15,000 clones, 63% found once. The sample comprised cells from a culture (not recorded whether cultured in vitro). The receptors derive from a human donor with melanoma.

The chain uses TRBV9 and TRBJ2-2; possibly TRBD1 for D (6 bases). The CDR3 covers 16 residues. Germline CDR1 and CDR2: SGDLS and YYNGEE. The V end was cut by 3 bases, the J end by 0 bases, with 12 bases between. CDR3 coding DNA: TGTGCCAGCAGCGGAGGAAAGGGGGCGAACACCGGGGAGCTGTTTTTT. Protein sequence: CASSGGKGANTGELFF.

The rearrangement uses TRBV5-4 and TRBJ2-1; 8 bases map to TRBD1. Germline V lookup: CDR1 SGHNT, CDR2 YYREEE (reference sequence). J gave up 9 bases and V 5 bases, and 16 bases lay outside the gene matches. This CDR3 has 16 residues. CDR3 residues: CASSSRDRPTFGEQFF. The CDR3 DNA reads TGTGCCAGCAGTTCTCGGGACAGGCCTACTTTTGGTGAGCAGTTCTTC.

The chain's CDR3 is CASSPTAALHF. As DNA, the CDR3 is TGTGCCAGCAGCCCAACAGCGGCCCTCCACTTT. The V call is TRBV2, the J call TRBJ1-6; D is uncertain. Trimming removed 6 bases from V and 14 bases from J, with 11 bases in between. The CDR3 is 11 residues long. Germline-derived CDR1 and CDR2 are SNHLY and FYNNEI.

The genes are TRBV5-1 and TRBJ2-7; D is unclear. Per the germline V gene, CDR1 is SGHRS and CDR2 is YFSETQ. This CDR3 is built from 13 residues. The V and J ends lost 2 bases and 3 bases respectively, with 9 bases between them. CDR3: CASSLVASYEQYF. In DNA, the CDR3 is TGCGCCAGCAGCTTAGTCGCCAGCTACGAGCAGTACTTC.

V is TRBV2 and J is TRBJ2-7; weak D call: TRBD2 (7 bases). This CDR3 region has 15 residues. Trimming shortened V by 10 bases and J by 1 base, and 20 bases separated the two germline ends. The germline V gene encodes CDR1 SNHLY and CDR2 FYNNEI. The CDR3 is CATTLGGGRSYEQYF. CDR3 nucleotide sequence: TGTGCCACCACCTTAGGGGGGGGCCGTTCCTACGAGCAGTACTTC.

This clone was observed a few times. The chain recombines TRBV6-1 with TRBJ1-4; 9 bases fit TRBD1. The length of the CDR3 is 15 residues. Trimming took 1 base from V and 8 from J; bases not matched to a gene: 5. CDR1 and CDR2 from the germline V gene are MNHNS and SASEGT. The CDR3 sequence is CASSEEGTGSEKLFF. In DNA form, the CDR3 reads TGTGCCAGCAGTGAAGAAGGGACAGGGTCAGAAAAACTGTTTTTT.

The chain links TRBV2 to TRBJ2-5, with D perhaps matching TRBD2 (5 bases). Germline CDR1 is SNHLY and CDR2 is FYNNEI. The length of the CDR3 is 13 residues. V was pared by 6 bases and J by 13 bases, with 21 bases between. DNA of the CDR3: TGTGCCAGCAGGGCCCACCCCGAGGACGGGGTGTACTTC. Amino acids: CASRAHPEDGVYF.

The chain joins TRBV11-2 to TRBJ2-7; D is possibly TRBD1 or TRBD2 (5 bases each). Germline CDR1 SGHAT, CDR2 FQNNGV. The CDR3 spans 14 residues. Trimming removed 3 bases at V and 1 base at J, with 10 bases between. The CDR3 loop reads CASSLGRGSYEQYF. CDR3 DNA sequence: TGTGCCAGCAGCTTGGGACGCGGGTCCTACGAGCAGTACTTC. Looking up the rest from reference TRBV11-2 and TRBJ2-7 gives the full variable domain: EAGVAQSPRYKIIEKRQSVAFWCNPISGHATLYWYQQILGQGPKLLIQFQNNGVVDDSQLPKDRFSAERLKGVDSTLKIQPAKLEDSAVYLCASSLGRGSYEQYFGPGTRLTVT.

The rearrangement joins TRBV5-1 to TRBJ1-2; 7 nucleotides match TRBD1. Germline CDR1 and CDR2: SGHRS and YFSETQ. The CDR3 is made up of 17 amino acids. After removal of 0 bases from V and 0 bases from J, the junction contained 8 bases not matched to a gene. Here the CDR3 DNA reads TGCGCCAGCAGCTTGGCGGGGAGGGACAGAACTAACTATGGCTACACCTTC. Translating it yields CASSLAGRDRTNYGYTF.

The chain links TRBV7-9 to TRBJ1-2, with TRBD1 matching over 7 bases. The junction had 10 bases not matched to a gene; V was cut back by 5 bases and J by 7 bases. Germline CDR1 reads SEHNR; CDR2 reads FQNEAQ (reference sequence). The CDR3 extends over 14 amino acids. CDR3 protein: CASSTQARGLGYTF. The DNA of the CDR3 is TGTGCCAGCAGCACCCAGGCAAGGGGGCTTGGCTACACCTTC.

The chain recombines TRBV9 with TRBJ1-3, with 8 bases lining up with TRBD1. V lost 2 bases and J lost 2; bases outside the gene matches: 3. This CDR3 spans 15 amino acids. Looked up from germline, CDR1 is SGDLS and CDR2 is YYNGEE. The chain's CDR3 is CASSVQGAPGNTIYF. In nucleotides, the CDR3 is TGTGCCAGCAGCGTCCAGGGGGCGCCTGGAAACACCATATATTTT.

This clone showed up just a few times. J is TRBJ2-3 and V is TRBV4-1, with D perhaps TRBD1 (6 bases). The V gene lost 3 bases and the J gene lost 1 base, with 14 bases spanning the gap. In germline, CDR1 is MGHRA, CDR2 YSYEKL. The CDR3 sequence is 16 residues long. The DNA of the CDR3 is TGCGCCAGCAGCCAGTTTACAGGGATTGGCACAGATACGCAGTATTTT. It translates to CASSQFTGIGTDTQYF.

The rearrangement joins TRBV19 to TRBJ2-6, with D perhaps matching TRBD2 (7 bases). CDR1 is LNHDA and CDR2 is SQIVND in the germline V gene (reference sequence). This CDR3 has 17 amino acids. Trimming cost V 0 bases and J 4 bases, with 13 bases left between them. DNA for the CDR3: TGTGCCAGTAGTATAGATCGGGGGGCCGGAGGGGCCAACGTCCTGACTTTC. This gives the protein CASSIDRGAGGANVLTF.

V gene TRBV2 combines with J gene TRBJ1-1; a weak D match, TRBD1 (5 bases). V shed 8 bases and J shed 4 bases, with 17 bases lying between them. CDR1 and CDR2 from the germline V gene are SNHLY and FYNNEI. The CDR3 totals 14 residues. DNA for the CDR3: TGTGCCAGCTATTGGGTTGGGGGTGCCACTGAAGCTTTCTTT. It translates to CASYWVGGATEAFF. The entire variable domain, with the rest obtained from reference TRBV2 and TRBJ1-1, is as follows: EPEVTQTPSHQVTQMGQEVILRCVPISNHLYFYWYRQILGQKVEFLVSFYNNEISEKSEIFDDQFSVERPDGSNFTLKIRSTKLEDSAMYFCASYWVGGATEAFFGQGTRLTVV.

The chain carries TRBV4-2 and TRBJ2-7, with TRBD2 matching over 10 bases. CDR1 LGHNA and CDR2 YNFKEQ come from the germline V gene. CDR3 length: 15 amino acids. V lost 5 bases and J lost 6; bases outside the gene matches: 10. CDR3 sequence: CASSLRGLAGAEQYF. CDR3 in DNA: TGTGCCAGCAGCTTGAGGGGGCTAGCGGGGGCCGAGCAGTACTTC.

The V call is TRBV6-1, the J call TRBJ2-3, with unresolved D. V dropped 1 base and J dropped 0 bases, with 11 bases sitting between them. This CDR3 has 16 residues. Germline lookup yields CDR1 MNHNS and CDR2 SASEGT. CDR3 DNA sequence: TGTGCCAGCAGTGAAGGAAATCCGACAAGCACAGATACGCAGTATTTT. Its translation: CASSEGNPTSTDTQYF.

This clone occurred once. This sequence joins TRBV27 and TRBJ2-1; 8 bases map to TRBD2. Trimming cost V 7 bases and J 4 bases; bases outside gene matches: 6. The V gene's germline CDR1 is MNHEY and CDR2 SMNVEV (reference sequence). The CDR3 spans 14 residues. The CDR3 sequence: CASTRRGEYNEQFF. CDR3 in DNA: TGTGCCAGCACGAGGCGGGGGGAATACAATGAGCAGTTCTTC.

This clone was counted only a few times. CDR3 region: CASKGGKHGYTF. For the CDR3, the DNA is TGTGCCAGCAAGGGAGGGAAGCATGGCTACACCTTC. The chain is built from TRBV6-6 and TRBJ1-2; D unclear. Germline assignment: CDR1 MNHNY and CDR2 SVGAGI (reference sequence). Trimming took 7 bases from V and 6 from J, leaving 12 bases between them. The CDR3 runs 12 residues.